These T cell receptor beta chains were read from a single sample in a study of T-cell memory formation after mild COVID-19. MiXCR was run by TCRdb on the 5' RACE reads, yielding one entry per CDR3 protein. The profile covers more than 300,000 distinct CDR3 sequences, with roughly an eighth appearing a single time and about 20% taken by the ten largest. Sequenced material: PBMCs or a T cell subset sorted from them (not recorded which). These receptors originate from a man between 18 and 35 years old who had mild COVID-19 (a few samples of this study predate the infection). Cell type and time point are not known. CDR3s include the opening cysteine and the closing phenylalanine or tryptophan. Each record gives: J gene, V gene, CDR3 protein.

TRBJ2-1 TRBV6-2/TRBV6-3 CASSYHRDRGLGEQFF
TRBJ1-4 TRBV4-3 CASSQEAEVGEKLFF
TRBJ1-6 TRBV7-2 CASSLGTAEYSPLHF
TRBJ2-6 TRBV6-2/TRBV6-3 CASRTDSPVSGANVLTF
TRBJ1-3 TRBV6-1 CASSEYGTIYF
TRBJ2-3 TRBV7-2 CASSFSSGGAPDTQYF
TRBJ2-6 TRBV6-6 CASRHRQEDSGANVLTF
TRBJ2-7 TRBV7-9 CASSKGSYEQYF
TRBJ1-2 TRBV10-3 CAISVRGGHSQSRYTF
TRBJ2-7 TRBV29-1 CSVGTGYEQYF
TRBJ1-3 TRBV3-1 CASGGASGNTIYF
TRBJ2-2 TRBV5-1 CASSLETGGNTGELFF
TRBJ2-4 TRBV4-1 CASSQGGLAGGLSIQYF
TRBJ1-6 TRBV7-2 CASSLGRSPSPLHF
TRBJ2-7 TRBV5-5 CASSLVFTGQSSYEQYF
TRBJ2-3 TRBV28 CASNSGYTQYF
TRBJ1-4 TRBV27 CASTTGTHEKLFF
TRBJ2-2 TRBV5-1 CASNRNTGELFF
TRBJ1-2 TRBV6-1 CASSEGRISNYGYTF
TRBJ1-2 TRBV27 CASSSFVGGGYTF
TRBJ1-1 TRBV4-2 CASSPRGADTEAFF
TRBJ2-2 TRBV4-1 CASSQVTGELFF